Below are 5 T cell receptor beta chains sequenced from a single sample in a study of human T cells and chemical hapten exposure. Via MiXCR, TCRdb re-called the RACE reads, giving one row per CDR3 protein. In the table there are 300,000 to 450,000 distinct CDR3 sequences, 4.5% to 6% of which are singletons. Time point noted: pre-sensitization, week 0. Treatment given: therapeutic diphenylcyclopropenone sensitization with weekly scalp DPC. Sequencing was performed on whole blood, taken in connection with sensitization to the hapten diphenylcyclopropenone (DPC). The origin of the receptors is a woman between 45 and 60 years old with alopecia areata. Some clones in this sample may be carry-over from other donors' samples.

The chain couples TRBV6-1 to TRBJ1-6; D gene uncertain. This CDR3 is 13 amino acids long. Trimming took off 8 bases at V and 9 bases at J, with 14 bases between the two ends. CDR1 and CDR2 from the germline V gene are MNHNS and SASEGT. The CDR3 is CASLEGFGSPLHF. DNA of the CDR3: TGTGCCAGCCTCGAGGGATTCGGTTCACCCCTCCACTTT.

Turning to this clonotype: A clone one base away is much larger, so this may be a read error. The chain combines TRBV5-1 with TRBJ2-5; no clear D gene. This CDR3 spans 15 amino acids. Looked up from germline, CDR1 is SGHRS and CDR2 is YFSETQ. CDR3 loop: CAGSLASAALETQYF. Written as DNA, the CDR3 is TGCGCCGGCAGCTTGGCCTCGGCAGCTCTAGAGACCCAGTACTTC.

This clonotype has more than one count but fewer than ten. The V call is TRBV5-1, the J call TRBJ1-1; D is undetermined. V was pared by 0 bases and J by 6 bases, with 15 bases between. CDR1 SGHRS and CDR2 YFSETQ come from the germline V gene. This CDR3 has 15 amino acids. The CDR3 spells CASSLAKPNWPEAFF. CDR3 coding DNA: TGCGCCAGCAGCTTGGCCAAACCGAATTGGCCTGAAGCTTTCTTT.

Many counts were recorded for this clonotype. This chain links TRBV6-1 with TRBJ1-1; D uncertain. The CDR3 consists of 22 residues. V lost 7 bases and J 1 base, leaving 37 bases between the germline ends. The germline V gene encodes CDR1 MNHNS and CDR2 SASEGT. The chain's CDR3 is CASTDPVRSPSTGRFSNTEAFF. The CDR3 DNA follows: TGTGCCAGCACCGACCCTGTCAGGTCCCCCTCTACGGGGAGGTTTTCGAACACTGAAGCTTTCTTT.

V gene TRBV18 combines with J gene TRBJ2-1; TRBD2 aligns across 7 bases. The CDR3 is made up of 16 amino acids. V lost 3 bases and J lost 1; bases outside the gene matches: 6. CDR1 is KGHSH, CDR2 LQKENI, per germline. The CDR3 loop reads CASSPLLADSYNEQFF. In DNA, the CDR3 is TGTGCCAGCTCACCCCTCCTAGCGGATTCCTACAATGAGCAGTTCTTC. Looking up the rest from reference TRBV18 and TRBJ2-1 gives the full variable domain: NAGVMQNPRHLVRRRGQEARLRCSPMKGHSHVYWYRQLPEEGLKFMVYLQKENIIDESGMPKERFSAEFPKEGPSILRIQQVVRGDSAAYFCASSPLLADSYNEQFFGPGTRLTVL.